This TCR beta chain was sequenced during a study of OX40 agonist ivuxolimab in advanced cancers. At the level of the study: Dose-escalation patients' cancers were hepatocellular carcinoma, melanoma, renal cell or head and neck cancer.

Exclusion applied to patients with autoimmune disease history or systemic immunosuppression. The protocol was immunoSEQ multiplex PCR, while the TCRdb copy is restricted to in-frame clones and leaves out a portion. The sample shows about 57,000 clones, more than 80% of them seen only once. Overall study findings and caveats: At 0.1-3.0 mg/kg, partial responders had clonal expansion among the lowest observed.

As regards this clone: Its antigen remains unidentified.

This material consisted of CD4+ or CD8+ T cells sorted from blood, taken in a trial of the OX40 agonist ivuxolimab. This clonotype was obtained from an adult with an advanced solid tumor such as melanoma, head and neck, liver or kidney cancer.

This CDR3 is CASSLSRLDTQYF. The CDR3 bases are TGTGCCAGCAGCTTGTCGAGGCTAGATACGCAGTATTTT. The gene calls are TRBV5-6 and TRBJ2-3; D remains unclear. Trimming stripped 1 base from V and 5 bases from J, with 8 bases between. Germline CDR1 is SGHDT and CDR2 is YYEEEE. This CDR3 is built from 13 residues. The whole variable domain, remainder taken from reference TRBV5-6 and TRBJ2-3, is DAGVTQSPTHLIKTRGQQVTLRCSPKSGHDTVSWYQQALGQGPQFIFQYYEEEERQRGNFPDRFSGHQFPNYSSELNVNALLLGDSALYLCASSLSRLDTQYFGPGTRLTVL.